A selection of T cell receptor beta chains follows, all from one sample in a study of shared clonotypes between healthy human individuals. Sequencing used immunoSEQ multiplex PCR; TCRdb keeps in-frame clones, though not all of them. The sample lists 1,500,000 or so clones, about 98.5% seen once, with under 0.45% in the top ten. Sequencing was done on a sample of naive CD4+ T cells sorted from blood. These receptor sequences come from a man in his thirties or forties in good health. Each CDR3 is given with its conserved first and last residue. Fields, in order: CDR3 length, clone size, V gene, J gene, D gene, CDR3 protein, CDR3 DNA. A D gene is named only where the DNA matches it firmly. Clone size is not always given. Where it is, it says once, few, many or a class for expanded clones.

CDR3 length: 15
clone size: -
V gene: TRBV10-3
J gene: TRBJ2-1
D gene: TRBD2
CDR3 protein: CAISESSGGYNEQFF
CDR3 DNA: TGTGCCATCAGTGAGTCCAGCGGGGGATACAATGAGCAGTTCTTC

CDR3 length: 16
clone size: -
V gene: TRBV5-5
J gene: TRBJ2-4
D gene: TRBD1
CDR3 protein: CASSLLGQGALDIQYF
CDR3 DNA: TGTGCCAGCAGCCTCCTCGGTCAGGGGGCATTAGACATTCAGTACTTC

CDR3 length: 15
clone size: -
V gene: TRBV9
J gene: TRBJ2-5
D gene: -
CDR3 protein: CASSPPSGLGETQYF
CDR3 DNA: TGTGCCAGCAGCCCACCCTCGGGTCTGGGGGAGACCCAGTACTTC

CDR3 length: 17
clone size: -
V gene: TRBV5-1
J gene: TRBJ2-4
D gene: -
CDR3 protein: CASSSPPGGQAKNIQYF
CDR3 DNA: TGCGCCAGCAGTTCCCCACCGGGGGGCCAGGCCAAAAACATTCAGTACTTC

CDR3 length: 16
clone size: -
V gene: TRBV19
J gene: TRBJ2-7
D gene: TRBD2
CDR3 protein: CASSISLAGGPYEQYF
CDR3 DNA: TGTGCCAGTAGTATTTCACTAGCGGGAGGGCCCTACGAGCAGTACTTC

CDR3 length: 15
clone size: -
V gene: TRBV29-1
J gene: TRBJ2-1
D gene: TRBD2
CDR3 protein: CSVDSGVDSYNEQFF
CDR3 DNA: TGCAGCGTTGATAGCGGGGTGGACTCTTACAATGAGCAGTTCTTC

CDR3 length: 13
clone size: -
V gene: TRBV2
J gene: TRBJ2-5
D gene: TRBD2
CDR3 protein: CASSQRDRETQYF
CDR3 DNA: TGTGCCAGCAGTCAGCGGGATCGGGAGACCCAGTACTTC

CDR3 length: 14
clone size: -
V gene: TRBV6-1
J gene: TRBJ1-2
D gene: -
CDR3 protein: CASSEAEGVGGYTF
CDR3 DNA: TGTGCCAGCAGTGAAGCGGAGGGGGTCGGCGGCTACACCTTC

CDR3 length: 15
clone size: -
V gene: TRBV7-2
J gene: TRBJ2-1
D gene: -
CDR3 protein: CASRIPRSGDNEQFF
CDR3 DNA: TGTGCCAGCAGGATTCCGCGGTCGGGAGACAATGAGCAGTTCTTC

CDR3 length: 15
clone size: once
V gene: TRBV5-1
J gene: TRBJ2-7
D gene: TRBD1
CDR3 protein: CASSLNGQGSYEQYF
CDR3 DNA: TGCGCCAGCAGCTTGAATGGACAGGGATCCTACGAGCAGTACTTC

CDR3 length: 16
clone size: -
V gene: TRBV18
J gene: TRBJ2-1
D gene: TRBD1
CDR3 protein: CASSPSRDSIRTEQFF
CDR3 DNA: TGTGCCAGCTCACCGTCCCGGGACAGCATCAGGACTGAGCAGTTCTTC

CDR3 length: 15
clone size: -
V gene: TRBV19
J gene: TRBJ2-7
D gene: -
CDR3 protein: CASSIVAQGIGEQYF
CDR3 DNA: TGTGCCAGTAGTATAGTGGCTCAGGGGATAGGCGAGCAGTACTTC

CDR3 length: 14
clone size: once
V gene: TRBV5-6
J gene: TRBJ2-7
D gene: TRBD2
CDR3 protein: CASNKAGGMYEQYF
CDR3 DNA: TGTGCCAGCAACAAAGCGGGAGGGATGTACGAGCAGTACTTC

CDR3 length: 14
clone size: -
V gene: TRBV5-4
J gene: TRBJ2-4
D gene: -
CDR3 protein: CASSSPFGQNIQYF
CDR3 DNA: TGTGCCAGCAGCTCACCGTTCGGCCAAAACATTCAGTACTTC

CDR3 length: 12
clone size: -
V gene: TRBV6-5
J gene: TRBJ2-3
D gene: -
CDR3 protein: CASSSAKAHRYF
CDR3 DNA: TGTGCCAGCAGTTCCGCAAAAGCTCATCGGTATTTT

CDR3 length: 13
clone size: -
V gene: TRBV28
J gene: TRBJ1-4
D gene: -
CDR3 protein: CASQGATNEKLFF
CDR3 DNA: TGTGCCAGCCAGGGAGCAACTAATGAAAAACTGTTTTTT

CDR3 length: 14
clone size: -
V gene: TRBV14
J gene: TRBJ2-7
D gene: -
CDR3 protein: CASSQETVSYEQYF
CDR3 DNA: TGTGCCAGCAGCCAAGAGACGGTATCCTACGAGCAGTACTTC

CDR3 length: 13
clone size: once
V gene: TRBV5-1
J gene: TRBJ1-1
D gene: -
CDR3 protein: CASSLIGADEAFF
CDR3 DNA: TGCGCCAGCAGCTTAATTGGGGCAGATGAAGCTTTCTTT

CDR3 length: 13
clone size: -
V gene: TRBV30
J gene: TRBJ2-7
D gene: TRBD2
CDR3 protein: CALTSGSLYEQYF
CDR3 DNA: TGTGCCCTTACTAGCGGGAGTCTGTACGAGCAGTACTTC

CDR3 length: 14
clone size: once
V gene: TRBV6-6
J gene: TRBJ2-2
D gene: TRBD2
CDR3 protein: CASSGTSGIGELFF
CDR3 DNA: TGTGCCAGCAGTGGGACTAGCGGGATCGGGGAGCTGTTTTTT

CDR3 length: 14
clone size: -
V gene: TRBV7-9
J gene: TRBJ2-5
D gene: -
CDR3 protein: CASSKVRRGETQYF
CDR3 DNA: TGTGCCAGCAGCAAAGTGCGGAGGGGGGAGACCCAGTACTTC

CDR3 length: 14
clone size: -
V gene: TRBV11-2
J gene: TRBJ2-1
D gene: -
CDR3 protein: CASSAPDEGSQQFF
CDR3 DNA: TGTGCCAGCAGCGCCCCGGATGAGGGTTCGCAGCAGTTCTTC

CDR3 length: 14
clone size: -
V gene: TRBV5-1
J gene: TRBJ2-7
D gene: TRBD2
CDR3 protein: CASSIAGAGYEQYF
CDR3 DNA: TGCGCCAGCAGCATAGCGGGAGCGGGGTACGAGCAGTACTTC

CDR3 length: 16
clone size: -
V gene: TRBV2
J gene: TRBJ2-7
D gene: TRBD1
CDR3 protein: CATRRGGTGENYEQYF
CDR3 DNA: TGTGCCACACGACGAGGAGGGACAGGGGAGAACTACGAGCAGTACTTC

CDR3 length: 15
clone size: -
V gene: TRBV21-1
J gene: TRBJ2-1
D gene: -
CDR3 protein: CASSKETHSYNEQFF
CDR3 DNA: TGTGCCAGCAGCAAAGAGACTCACTCCTACAATGAGCAGTTCTTC

CDR3 length: 15
clone size: -
V gene: TRBV5-1
J gene: TRBJ2-5
D gene: TRBD2
CDR3 protein: CASSSGTSGLGTQYF
CDR3 DNA: TGCGCCAGCAGCTCCGGGACTAGCGGGTTGGGGACCCAGTACTTC

CDR3 length: 17
clone size: once
V gene: TRBV10-2
J gene: TRBJ2-1
D gene: -
CDR3 protein: CASSESIFGATNNEQFF
CDR3 DNA: TGCGCCAGCAGTGAGTCGATCTTTGGGGCTACAAACAATGAGCAGTTCTTC

CDR3 length: 16
clone size: -
V gene: TRBV5-8
J gene: TRBJ1-4
D gene: -
CDR3 protein: CASSRTIRGVGEKLFF
CDR3 DNA: TGTGCCAGCAGCCGTACGATTCGGGGGGTTGGTGAAAAACTGTTTTTT

CDR3 length: 16
clone size: -
V gene: TRBV11-2
J gene: TRBJ2-7
D gene: -
CDR3 protein: CASRGPSGTRPYEQYF
CDR3 DNA: TGTGCCAGCAGAGGCCCATCCGGGACCCGGCCCTACGAGCAGTACTTC

CDR3 length: 15
clone size: -
V gene: TRBV5-1
J gene: TRBJ2-3
D gene: -
CDR3 protein: CASSWGQRSTDTQYF
CDR3 DNA: TGCGCCAGCAGCTGGGGTCAGCGGAGCACAGATACGCAGTATTTT

CDR3 length: 15
clone size: -
V gene: TRBV10-1
J gene: TRBJ2-2
D gene: -
CDR3 protein: CASSEVFANTGELFF
CDR3 DNA: TGCGCCAGCAGTGAAGTCTTCGCGAACACCGGGGAGCTGTTTTTT

CDR3 length: 9
clone size: -
V gene: TRBV20-1
J gene: TRBJ1-2
D gene: -
CDR3 protein: CSALDGYTF
CDR3 DNA: TGCAGTGCCTTAGACGGCTACACCTTC

CDR3 length: 12
clone size: -
V gene: TRBV28
J gene: TRBJ2-1
D gene: -
CDR3 protein: CASSQPHVEQFF
CDR3 DNA: TGTGCCAGCAGTCAACCCCACGTCGAGCAGTTCTTC

CDR3 length: 17
clone size: once
V gene: TRBV7-8
J gene: TRBJ2-7
D gene: -
CDR3 protein: CASSLATGLGATYEQYF
CDR3 DNA: TGTGCCAGCAGCTTAGCTACAGGGCTCGGGGCAACCTACGAGCAGTACTTC

CDR3 length: 18
clone size: -
V gene: TRBV6-1
J gene: TRBJ2-3
D gene: -
CDR3 protein: CASSEILMIRTSTDTQYF
CDR3 DNA: TGTGCCAGCAGTGAGATCCTCATGATCCGCACTAGCACAGATACGCAGTATTTT

CDR3 length: 16
clone size: once
V gene: TRBV7-3
J gene: TRBJ2-5
D gene: -
CDR3 protein: CASSLMAAGPGETQYF
CDR3 DNA: TGTGCCAGCAGCTTGATGGCCGCGGGGCCGGGGGAGACCCAGTACTTC

CDR3 length: 13
clone size: -
V gene: TRBV28
J gene: TRBJ2-7
D gene: -
CDR3 protein: CASSNPVPHEQYF
CDR3 DNA: TGTGCCAGCAGTAACCCGGTACCCCACGAGCAGTACTTC

CDR3 length: 17
clone size: -
V gene: TRBV18
J gene: TRBJ2-5
D gene: -
CDR3 protein: CASSRGTAWILGETQYF
CDR3 DNA: TGTGCCAGCTCACGAGGGACGGCCTGGATCCTCGGAGAGACCCAGTACTTC

CDR3 length: 13
clone size: once
V gene: TRBV19
J gene: TRBJ2-1
D gene: -
CDR3 protein: CASEPSSTTEQFF
CDR3 DNA: TGTGCCAGCGAACCCTCTAGCACTACCGAGCAGTTCTTC

CDR3 length: 15
clone size: once
V gene: TRBV5-4
J gene: TRBJ1-4
D gene: TRBD1
CDR3 protein: CASSSAGTGSEKLFF
CDR3 DNA: TGTGCCAGCAGCTCCGCCGGGACAGGCTCTGAAAAACTGTTTTTT

CDR3 length: 15
clone size: -
V gene: TRBV6-1
J gene: TRBJ2-1
D gene: -
CDR3 protein: CASVMRELSYNEQFF
CDR3 DNA: TGTGCCAGCGTAATGCGGGAACTCTCCTACAATGAGCAGTTCTTC

CDR3 length: 18
clone size: -
V gene: TRBV9
J gene: TRBJ2-1
D gene: TRBD2
CDR3 protein: CASSPETAERETYNEQFF
CDR3 DNA: TGTGCCAGCAGCCCCGAAACCGCGGAGCGGGAGACCTACAATGAGCAGTTCTTC

CDR3 length: 13
clone size: -
V gene: TRBV18
J gene: TRBJ2-5
D gene: -
CDR3 protein: CASSIVTTETQYF
CDR3 DNA: TGTGCCAGCTCAATCGTGACCACGGAGACCCAGTACTTC

CDR3 length: 15
clone size: -
V gene: TRBV29-1
J gene: TRBJ2-3
D gene: TRBD2
CDR3 protein: CSVQMTSGGPDTQYF
CDR3 DNA: TGCAGCGTCCAAATGACTAGCGGGGGACCAGATACGCAGTATTTT

CDR3 length: 15
clone size: -
V gene: TRBV11-2
J gene: TRBJ2-7
D gene: -
CDR3 protein: CASSPQRPADYEQYF
CDR3 DNA: TGTGCCAGCAGCCCACAACGCCCAGCAGACTACGAGCAGTACTTC

CDR3 length: 14
clone size: -
V gene: TRBV29-1
J gene: TRBJ2-7
D gene: -
CDR3 protein: CSVLDTTSSYEQYF
CDR3 DNA: TGCAGCGTACTGGACACAACCAGCTCCTACGAGCAGTACTTC

CDR3 length: 15
clone size: once
V gene: TRBV9
J gene: TRBJ1-4
D gene: -
CDR3 protein: CASSPVTGDNEKLFF
CDR3 DNA: TGTGCCAGCAGCCCAGTGACAGGAGATAATGAAAAACTGTTTTTT

CDR3 length: 17
clone size: -
V gene: TRBV19
J gene: TRBJ2-2
D gene: -
CDR3 protein: CASSLVRGVGSAGELFF
CDR3 DNA: TGTGCCAGTAGCCTTGTCAGGGGGGTAGGATCGGCCGGGGAGCTGTTTTTT

CDR3 length: 14
clone size: once
V gene: TRBV2
J gene: TRBJ1-2
D gene: TRBD1
CDR3 protein: CASSDRGLAWGYTF
CDR3 DNA: TGTGCCAGCAGTGACAGGGGGCTAGCGTGGGGCTACACCTTC

CDR3 length: 15
clone size: -
V gene: TRBV9
J gene: TRBJ2-2
D gene: TRBD2
CDR3 protein: CASSSLAGGAGELFF
CDR3 DNA: TGTGCCAGCAGCTCGTTAGCGGGAGGAGCCGGGGAGCTGTTTTTT

CDR3 length: 18
clone size: -
V gene: TRBV6-1
J gene: TRBJ2-7
D gene: TRBD2
CDR3 protein: CASSEPTSGSVLVYEQYF
CDR3 DNA: TGTGCCAGCAGTGAACCGACTAGCGGGAGTGTATTAGTCTACGAGCAGTACTTC

CDR3 length: 16
clone size: -
V gene: TRBV5-1
J gene: TRBJ2-1
D gene: TRBD2
CDR3 protein: CASSLGLAGGNNEQFF
CDR3 DNA: TGCGCCAGCAGCTTGGGCCTAGCGGGAGGTAACAATGAGCAGTTCTTC

CDR3 length: 16
clone size: once
V gene: TRBV5-1
J gene: TRBJ2-7
D gene: TRBD2
CDR3 protein: CASSLAGTSGSYEQYF
CDR3 DNA: TGCGCCAGCAGCTTGGCCGGGACTAGCGGGAGCTACGAGCAGTACTTC

CDR3 length: 13
clone size: -
V gene: TRBV7-2
J gene: TRBJ2-7
D gene: -
CDR3 protein: CASSRLLTGEQYF
CDR3 DNA: TGTGCCAGCAGCCGGTTACTAACGGGCGAGCAGTACTTC